This TCR beta chain was sequenced in a study of Ad26.COV2.S vaccination and SARS-CoV-2 variants. Across the study: By the intramuscular route, Ad26.COV2.S was given once, or twice 56 days apart.

Clones were read by immunoSEQ multiplex PCR, and TCRdb kept only the in-frame ones, dropping some. There are around 300,000 clones in the sample; around 88% occur only once, and around 10% lies in the top ten. Germline CDR1 SGDLS, CDR2 YYNGEE. CDR3 size: 15 residues. Trimming cost V 0 bases and J 2 bases, with 11 bases left between them. With respect to this clone: What it binds is not known.

The sample's treatment: some 19 received Ad26.COV2.S at low or high dose, single or two shots; roughly five received placebo; per-sample allocation not given. After the first vaccine or placebo injection, samples were drawn on day 63. Study-level findings and limits: While placebo recipients had lower spike-specific TCR breadth, vaccine recipients had more.

Sample: peripheral blood, taken in a trial of Ad26.COV2.S vaccine versus placebo. The chain carries TRBV9 and TRBJ2-5; D may be TRBD2 (5 bases). The clonotype originates from a person between 18 and 60 years old who received the Ad26.COV2.S COVID-19 vaccine or a placebo. CDR3 protein: CASSVVGVQQETQYF. CDR3 nucleotide sequence: TGTGCCAGCAGCGTAGTCGGGGTCCAACAAGAGACCCAGTACTTC.